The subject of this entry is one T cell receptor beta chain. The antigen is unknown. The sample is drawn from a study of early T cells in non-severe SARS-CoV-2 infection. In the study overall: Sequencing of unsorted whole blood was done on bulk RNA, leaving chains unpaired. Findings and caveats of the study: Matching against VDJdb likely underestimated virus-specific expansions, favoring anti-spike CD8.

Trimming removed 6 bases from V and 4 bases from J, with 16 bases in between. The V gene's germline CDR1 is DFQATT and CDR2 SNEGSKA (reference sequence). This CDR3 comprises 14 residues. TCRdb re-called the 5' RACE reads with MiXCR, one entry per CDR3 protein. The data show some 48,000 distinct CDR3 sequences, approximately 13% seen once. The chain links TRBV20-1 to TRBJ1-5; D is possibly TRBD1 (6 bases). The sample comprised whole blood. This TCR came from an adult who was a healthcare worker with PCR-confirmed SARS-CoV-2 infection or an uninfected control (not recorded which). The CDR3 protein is CSAAKGEANQPQHF. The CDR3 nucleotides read TGCAGTGCAGCGAAGGGGGAGGCGAATCAGCCCCAGCATTTT.